These T cell receptor beta chains were read from a single sample in a study of T cells in localized non-small cell lung cancer. Produced via immunoSEQ multiplex PCR; TCRdb's table is partial and in-frame only. The table includes 30,000 to 40,000 clones, 86% detected once. The sequences come from peripheral blood mononuclear cells, collected before any cancer treatment. Receptors originate from a male donor aged 60 or older with stage II lung adenocarcinoma. CDR3s leave out the opening cysteine and the closing phenylalanine or tryptophan. The listing skips clone size in some rows; elsewhere it reads once, few, many or a size class.

V	J	size	CDR3
TRBV5-1	TRBJ1-2	NA	ASSLGWGRDYGYT
TRBV5-1	TRBJ2-1	NA	ASSFRASEQF
TRBV10-1	TRBJ2-5	NA	ASSDYQETQY
TRBV19	TRBJ1-5	NA	ASSIEGAERGSNQPQH
TRBV18	TRBJ2-7	NA	ASSPSEGSSYEQY
TRBV4-1	TRBJ2-5	NA	ASSPWVGKETQY
TRBV7-2	TRBJ2-5	once	ASSATSAETQY
TRBV27	TRBJ2-1	once	ASSLSYTGGSEQF
TRBV6-5	TRBJ1-5	NA	ASRRDRAGGQPQH
TRBV29-1	TRBJ2-7	NA	SASRAGEQY
TRBV30	TRBJ1-2	NA	AWSVISTAYGYT
TRBV10-3	TRBJ1-5	NA	AISESISRDSRNQPQH
TRBV6-6	TRBJ1-1	NA	ASSQTGNTEAF
TRBV10-3	TRBJ2-1	few	AISPFGDSSYNEQF
TRBV7-2	TRBJ2-7	once	ASSLSPGEGPYEQY
TRBV11-1	TRBJ1-2	NA	ASSRDRVSGYT
TRBV4-2	TRBJ1-1	NA	ASSQVSPGNTEAF
TRBV12-5	TRBJ2-1	NA	ASGLGAWYEQF
TRBV28	TRBJ2-5	NA	ASSLGGNLGTQY
TRBV29-1	TRBJ2-7	few	SVGRGTGVYEQY
TRBV10-3	TRBJ2-3	NA	AITDRPTDTQY
TRBV7-8	TRBJ2-4	NA	ASSPPRGQGAFP
TRBV27	TRBJ1-1	NA	ASSLSWGLRGEAF
TRBV4-1	TRBJ2-7	NA	ASSQDRTVHEQY
TRBV5-1	TRBJ1-5	few	ASSLETGHQPQH
TRBV7-9	TRBJ2-5	NA	ASSLIAWAIGETQY
TRBV19	TRBJ1-2	NA	ASSKTGASGTAHYGYT
TRBV9	TRBJ2-1	NA	ASSVEPLVYNEQF
TRBV5-1	TRBJ1-2	NA	ASSSEGSTYGYT
TRBV4-2	TRBJ2-2	NA	ASSSGLAGDRTGELF
TRBV4-1	TRBJ1-2	NA	ASSHSRGSNYGYT
TRBV5-5	TRBJ1-1	NA	ASSLGAGRTEAF
TRBV18	TRBJ2-7	NA	ASSQNRDRERYEQY
TRBV2	TRBJ2-7	NA	ASGGTDHSYEQY
TRBV7-2	TRBJ1-5	NA	ASSRGQANQPQH
TRBV6-5	TRBJ1-5	once	ASSPGQVNQPQH
TRBV9	TRBJ2-3	NA	ASSALPGSTDTQY
TRBV30	TRBJ1-1	NA	AWRFRGRSTEAF
TRBV28	TRBJ1-3	NA	ASSDSSGNTIY
TRBV29-1	TRBJ1-2	NA	SVDGGAFYGYT
TRBV20-1	TRBJ1-1	NA	SARLGTEAF
TRBV18	TRBJ1-2	NA	ASSPPQRISVGGYT
TRBV28	TRBJ1-2	NA	ASSLLQAGDRVVYGYT
TRBV5-6	TRBJ1-1	NA	ASSQHGEAF
TRBV10-3	TRBJ2-5	NA	AIEAVKETQY